A selection of T cell receptor beta chains follows, all from one sample in a study of blood T cell repertoires in COVID-19. Profiling relied on immunoSEQ multiplex PCR, and the TCRdb table lists in-frame clones only, not all of them. The sample yields 250,000 to 350,000 clones, 70% to 90% seen once. Sequenced: peripheral blood. Source of these receptors: a man between 18 and 35 years old who had recovered from COVID-19. The CDR3 runs from the conserved cysteine through the conserved F or W. The D gene is left open where the match is weak. Clone sizes are given selectively: once, few, many, or a class where the clone is expanded.

DNA,CDR3,size,D,V,J
TGTGCCAGCAGTCCCTCGGACAGGATAAATGGCTACACCTTC,CASSPSDRINGYTF,-,TRBD1,TRBV28,TRBJ1-2
TGCAGTGCTAGTCTGGCAAGGGCAGGGGATCAGCCCCAGCATTTT,CSASLARAGDQPQHF,-,-,TRBV20-1,TRBJ1-5
TGTGCCATCAGTGATTTGGGGGCTCTTTATGGCTACACCTTC,CAISDLGALYGYTF,-,-,TRBV10-3,TRBJ1-2
TGTGCCAGCAGCTTTGGCCCCTGGAATGAGCAGTTCTTC,CASSFGPWNEQFF,-,-,TRBV7-9,TRBJ2-1
TGTGCCTTCGACAGGATCGGGAACTACGAGCAGTACTTC,CAFDRIGNYEQYF,once,-,TRBV30,TRBJ2-7
TGTGCCTGGAGTGTACGTAGTGAAAAACTGTTTTTT,CAWSVRSEKLFF,once,-,TRBV30,TRBJ1-4
TGCGCCAGCAGCTTCCCTGGACTAGCGGGAGGCAATGAGCAGTTCTTC,CASSFPGLAGGNEQFF,-,TRBD2,TRBV5-1,TRBJ2-1
TGTGCCAGCAGTTTATCCCGGGCTGAAGCTTTCTTT,CASSLSRAEAFF,-,-,TRBV12-3/TRBV12-4,TRBJ1-1
TGTGCCAGCAGCTTTACTAGCGGGGGGACCGGATACGAGCAGTACTTC,CASSFTSGGTGYEQYF,-,TRBD2,TRBV11-2,TRBJ2-7
TGTGCCAGCAGTGAGGGACTGTTCCGAGGGGAGACCCAGTACTTC,CASSEGLFRGETQYF,-,-,TRBV6-1,TRBJ2-5
TGTGCCAGCAGCGTAGGACTAGCGGGGGGCCCGAATCGGGAGACCCAGTACTTC,CASSVGLAGGPNRETQYF,-,TRBD2,TRBV9,TRBJ2-5
TGTGCTAGTGGTTTGGACTGGAGTAATGAGCAGTTCTTC,CASGLDWSNEQFF,-,-,TRBV12-5,TRBJ2-1
TGTGCCAGCAGCCCACTTAATAGCGGGAGTGGGGTGTACAATGAGCAGTTCTTC,CASSPLNSGSGVYNEQFF,-,TRBD2,TRBV7-3,TRBJ2-1
TGTGCCACCAGTGATTTGCTCTCTTGGGACAGCTCTCGGATCGGGGATTCACCCCTCCACTTT,CATSDLLSWDSSRIGDSPLHF,-,TRBD1,TRBV24-1,TRBJ1-6
TGTGCCAGCAGTGAAAGGAGGACAGGGGTCCATGGCGGGGAGCTGTTTTTT,CASSERRTGVHGGELFF,-,TRBD1,TRBV25-1,TRBJ2-2
TGTGCCAGCAGTTCTACAGGGGGTCCCTACGAGCAGTACTTC,CASSSTGGPYEQYF,-,TRBD1,TRBV6-5,TRBJ2-7
TGTGCCAGCAGCTTAAGTGGGGGGACCTTGAACACTGAAGCTTTCTTT,CASSLSGGTLNTEAFF,-,-,TRBV11-2,TRBJ1-1
TGTGCCAGCAGCGCAAGCGGGGCCCTAACCTACAATGAGCAGTTCTTC,CASSASGALTYNEQFF,-,TRBD2,TRBV7-2,TRBJ2-1
TGTGCCAGCAGCCGATGGGCTAGCGGGGGGGCATCGGAGACCCAGTACTTC,CASSRWASGGASETQYF,-,TRBD2,TRBV2,TRBJ2-5
TGTGCCTGGAGTGTATACAGTTATAGCAATCAGCCCCAGCATTTT,CAWSVYSYSNQPQHF,-,-,TRBV30,TRBJ1-5
TGTGCCAGCAGTCCCAGCAGTCCTAGCTATGGCTACACCTTC,CASSPSSPSYGYTF,-,-,TRBV27,TRBJ1-2
TGTGCCAGCAGTTTCGGGACAGGCAATTATGGCTACACCTTC,CASSFGTGNYGYTF,few,TRBD1,TRBV6-2/TRBV6-3,TRBJ1-2
TGTGCCAGCAGTTTTTCAGGGGACCAGCCCCAGCATTTT,CASSFSGDQPQHF,-,-,TRBV12-3/TRBV12-4,TRBJ1-5
TGTGCCAGCAGTCCGGGACTAGCGGCTAGCACAGATACGCAGTATTTT,CASSPGLAASTDTQYF,once,TRBD2,TRBV6-2/TRBV6-3,TRBJ2-3